This TCR beta chain was captured in a study of cytomegalovirus exposure and HLA in healthy donors. On this clone: As yet, its antigen is unknown.

This CDR3 is built from 15 residues. V shed 2 bases, J shed 7 bases, and the junction held 10 bases outside the gene matches. Germline V CDR1 and CDR2: SGHVS, FNYEAQ. It was with 60 Vbeta and 13 Jbeta primers that the PCR ran. Using immunoSEQ multiplex PCR, the repertoire was profiled, and TCRdb retains in-frame clones only, with some absent. This table holds 120,000 to 150,000 clones, 60% to 80% found once. Study-wide results and limits: A previous analysis found most TCR beta V segments productive roughly 90% or roughly 30% of the time. A later analysis by the authors found several of the most significant clusters apparently linked to common viral pathogens.

This sequence was found in a man aged 40-49 years in good health and CMV-seronegative. Sequenced: PBMCs. The genes are TRBV7-6 and TRBJ1-2; TRBD1 agrees at 7 bases. For the CDR3, the DNA is TGTGCCAGCAGCTTAAATTTACAGGGGCCGGCTGGCTACACCTTC. As protein: CASSLNLQGPAGYTF.